This paragraph covers one TCR beta chain sequence. Together with a sample-barcoded 5' primer, a J-beta primer mix was included in a second PCR lasting about 6 to 11 cycles. Using its own MiXCR run on the 5' RACE reads, TCRdb lists one record per CDR3 protein. The sample lists 750,000 to 950,000 distinct CDR3 sequences; around half were seen once. In terms of origin and age, donors were healthy Caucasian individuals from Russia aged 6 to 90. This entry is derived from a study of blood T cells in healthy people across ages. At the level of the study: With template switching, about one barcoded beta molecule was captured per two T cells.

The TCR sequence derives from a man older than 75 in good health. Sequenced: blood.

The CDR3 here is CSARDYGTGKYEQYF. The CDR3 bases are TGCAGTGCTAGAGATTATGGGACAGGAAAGTACGAGCAGTACTTC. The V and J genes are TRBV20-1 and TRBJ2-7; 8 nucleotides align to TRBD1. The CDR3 totals 15 residues. The junction had 8 bases not matched to a gene; V was cut back by 0 bases and J by 4 bases. Germline assignment: CDR1 DFQATT and CDR2 SNEGSKA (reference sequence).